This T cell receptor (beta chain) was obtained from a study of lung T cells in sarcoidosis with Löfgren's syndrome. General study results and limits: Shared TRAV12-1 and TRBV2 CDR3 motifs across Löfgren's syndrome patients reportedly suggested public CD4+ TCRs.

MiXCR was run by TCRdb on the reads, yielding one entry per CDR3 protein. The sample contains some 65,000 distinct CDR3 sequences, 21% of which appear only once. This clonotype was observed a single time. Antigen specificity is unknown. A much more abundant neighbour one base away suggests this may be a read error. Germline V gives CDR1 MDHEN, CDR2 SYDVKM. CDR3 length equals 11 residues. Sequenced material: CD4+ T cells from PBMCs. The V call is TRBV28, the J call TRBJ1-1; the D is unclear. The source of this sequence is a human donor with sarcoidosis (Löfgren's syndrome or another form), or a control subject (not recorded which). CDR3 in amino acids: CASSVHGEASF. The CDR3 DNA reads TGTGCCAGCAGTGTACACGGTGAAGCTTCCTTT.